This T cell receptor (beta chain) derives from a study of blood T cell repertoires in COVID-19. On the study more broadly: Sources were T cells, B-cell-depleted T cells, or PBMCs; the material itself was cDNA or gDNA.

This CDR3 has 13 amino acids. Trimming cost V 6 bases and J 3 bases, with 9 bases left between them. Germline V gives CDR1 SGHTA, CDR2 FQGNSA. Per the original data handling: Researchers report that nucleated cell counts were estimated from reference gene primer amplification. TCRdb's copy holds only in-frame clones and misses some; the assay was immunoSEQ multiplex PCR. V and J calls and clone size are those listed in that table; D and trimming were worked out from the DNA. The repertoire holds 150,000 or so clones, 81% seen once, with approximately 11% in the top ten. The source is a man in his 60s with active or convalescent COVID-19. This chain connects TRBV7-2 to TRBJ1-5, with D perhaps TRBD1 (6 bases). The sequenced sample was peripheral blood. CDR3: CASSGQFNQPQHF. CDR3 DNA sequence: TGTGCCAGCAGTGGACAGTTCAATCAGCCCCAGCATTTT.